The 21 T cell receptor beta chains reported below all come from one sample, sequenced in a study of blood T cells in healthy people across ages. Combining a sample-barcoded 5' primer with a J-beta primer mix, a second PCR ran for about 7 to 11 cycles. Each CDR3 protein gets one entry after TCRdb re-called the 5' RACE reads with MiXCR. The sample has 700,000 to 900,000 distinct CDR3 sequences, about 53% seen once; the top ten hold approximately 40%. The sequenced material came from blood. The receptor source for this set is an older man in good health.

The chain has TRBV6-1 and TRBJ2-7; no definite D call. V lost 2 bases to trimming and J lost 2 bases, with 10 bases between them. This CDR3 has 14 amino acids. Germline V gives CDR1 MNHNS, CDR2 SASEGT. DNA of the CDR3: TGTGCCAGCAGTGAAATCGGGTTCCCCTACGAGCAGTACTTC. Translated, it gives CASSEIGFPYEQYF.

This clonotype was detected a few times. The rearrangement uses TRBV24-1 and TRBJ2-5; 7 nucleotides align to TRBD1. V shed 3 bases, J shed 5 bases, and the junction held 11 bases outside the gene matches. The CDR3 is 16 residues long. CDR1 and CDR2 from the germline V gene are KGHDR and SFDVKD. CDR3 loop: CATSDSRQGHWETQYF. CDR3 coding DNA: TGTGCCACCAGTGATAGTCGACAGGGACATTGGGAGACCCAGTACTTC.

The rearrangement joins TRBV20-1 to TRBJ2-3; the match to TRBD1 covers 7 bases. This CDR3 spans 16 amino acids. Trimming took 1 base from V and 1 from J; bases not matched to a gene: 8. Per germline, CDR1 DFQATT and CDR2 SNEGSKA (reference sequence). This chain's CDR3 is CSARVYKGTGTDTQYF. In DNA, the CDR3 is TGCAGTGCTAGAGTCTACAAAGGGACAGGCACAGATACGCAGTATTTT.

This chain joins TRBV10-3 and TRBJ2-7; TRBD1 matches 9 bases. Germline V lookup: CDR1 ENHRY, CDR2 SYGVKD. This CDR3 is 15 amino acids long. J lost 0 bases, V lost 5 bases, and 5 bases had no gene match. Here the CDR3 DNA reads TGTGCCATCAGTATCGGGACAGGGCTCTCCTACGAGCAGTACTTC. The encoded protein is CAISIGTGLSYEQYF.

V gene TRBV24-1 combines with J gene TRBJ2-1, with D maybe TRBD1 (6 bases). Trimming removed 7 bases at V and 9 bases at J, with 12 bases between. CDR1 and CDR2 from the germline V gene are KGHDR and SFDVKD. The CDR3 covers 12 residues. The CDR3 loop is CATRNVGGEQFF. The DNA of the CDR3 is TGTGCCACCAGAAATGTAGGGGGTGAGCAGTTCTTC.

V is TRBV5-1 and J is TRBJ1-2; D is uncertain. In germline, CDR1 is SGHRS, CDR2 YFSETQ. The CDR3 runs to 14 residues. The V and J ends lost 0 bases and 1 base respectively, with 7 bases between them. The CDR3 spells CASSLGLYNYGYTF. CDR3 coding DNA: TGCGCCAGCAGCTTGGGCCTTTATAACTATGGCTACACCTTC.

The V and J genes are TRBV6-5 and TRBJ2-7; D may be TRBD1 or TRBD2 (6 bases each). V was shortened by 2 bases and J by 2 bases, with 10 bases between the two germline ends. Germline values: CDR1 MNHEY, CDR2 SVGAGI. The CDR3 is made up of 14 amino acids. CDR3 in amino acids: CASSYRGETYEQYF. The CDR3 bases are TGTGCCAGCAGTTACAGGGGGGAGACCTACGAGCAGTACTTC.

There are a few counts of this clonotype. The chain couples TRBV7-2 to TRBJ2-4; tentative D call: TRBD1 (5 bases). Germline-derived CDR1 and CDR2 are SGHTA and FQGNSA. The CDR3 is 14 residues long. V shed 5 bases and J shed 8 bases, with 16 bases lying between them. The CDR3: CASSTRASRDIQYF. In DNA, the CDR3 is TGTGCCAGCAGCACCCGGGCCAGCAGGGACATTCAGTACTTC.

This clonotype was detected only once. CDR3 sequence reads: CASSLNAGLGTDTQYF. For the CDR3, the DNA is TGTGCCAGCAGTCTCAACGCGGGATTAGGCACAGATACGCAGTATTTT. The rearrangement links TRBV12-3 or TRBV12-4 to TRBJ2-3, with D perhaps TRBD2 (6 bases). Trimming took off 5 bases at V and 1 base at J, with 16 bases between the two ends. CDR3 length: 16 amino acids.

There are a few counts of this clonotype. V is TRBV7-9 and J is TRBJ2-1; 7 bases line up with TRBD1. The CDR3 spans 16 residues. The V segment lost 5 bases and the J segment 4 bases; nucleotides outside the gene matches: 11. Germline V lookup: CDR1 SEHNR, CDR2 FQNEAQ (reference sequence). CDR3 DNA: TGTGCCAGCAGCCCGTGGGGTGACAGGGAGTACAATGAGCAGTTCTTC. It translates to CASSPWGDREYNEQFF.

This clonotype has only one observation. The chain carries TRBV6-1 and TRBJ2-4; unclear D gene. Trimming cost V 11 bases and J 3 bases, with 17 bases left between them. The CDR3 is made up of 14 amino acids. From germline, CDR1 is MNHNS and CDR2 SASEGT. The CDR3 is CARRRLGSKNIQYF. DNA of the CDR3: TGTGCCCGCCGACGATTGGGAAGCAAAAACATTCAGTACTTC.

Many counts were recorded for this clonotype. This chain joins TRBV20-1 and TRBJ2-6; unclear D gene. The CDR3 runs to 15 residues. Germline-derived CDR1 and CDR2 are DFQATT and SNEGSKA (reference sequence). The V and J ends lost 6 bases and 0 bases respectively, with 12 bases between them. CDR3 amino acids: CSARSPNSGANVLTF. The CDR3 DNA reads as TGCAGTGCCCGAAGCCCGAACTCTGGGGCCAACGTCCTGACTTTC.

The J gene is TRBJ2-7, the V gene TRBV24-1, with D perhaps TRBD2 (5 bases). Germline loops: CDR1 KGHDR, CDR2 SFDVKD. The length of the CDR3 is 13 residues. V lost 3 bases to trimming and J lost 6 bases, with 11 bases between them. CDR3 loop: CATSDGGLGEQYF. The CDR3 DNA sequence: TGTGCCACCAGTGATGGAGGTTTGGGCGAGCAGTACTTC.

With regard to this clonotype: A read error may account for a junction end that differs from germline. The gene calls are TRBV27 and TRBJ2-7; TRBD1 might be the D (5 bases). The CDR3 is 14 residues long. The germline gives CDR1 MNHEY, CDR2 SMNVEV (reference sequence). This CDR3 reads CASSTQDTSNERYF. In DNA, the CDR3 is TGTGCCAGCAGTACACAGGACACGAGCAATGAGCGGTACTTC.

This clonotype was counted a few times. The chain links TRBV29-1 to TRBJ2-3, with 7 bases matching TRBD1. CDR1 is SQVTM and CDR2 is ANQGSEA in the germline V gene. CDR3 length: 13 residues. The ends lost 4 bases at V and 6 bases at J; junction bases unmatched: 7. The CDR3 DNA follows: TGCAGCGTTGTAGAAGGGGGCGCGGATACGCAGTATTTT. It encodes CSVVEGGADTQYF.

The chain has TRBV20-1 and TRBJ2-5; D is ambiguous. The CDR3 spans 14 residues. The germline CDR1 and CDR2 sequences are DFQATT and SNEGSKA (reference sequence). The CDR3 spells CSSIPARTQETQYF. Written as DNA, the CDR3 is TGCAGCTCGATCCCGGCTAGAACTCAAGAGACCCAGTACTTC.

The sample holds one count of this clonotype. The chain recombines TRBV2 with TRBJ2-3; unclear D gene. Per germline, CDR1 SNHLY and CDR2 FYNNEI. This CDR3 spans 12 amino acids. Trimming cost V 4 bases and J 5 bases, with 7 bases left between them. DNA for the CDR3: TGTGCCAGCAGTGTCATGGGAGATACGCAGTATTTT. Its translation: CASSVMGDTQYF.

The chain is built from TRBV4-2 and TRBJ2-1; a weak D match, TRBD2 (5 bases). The CDR3 length is 16 residues. Germline V lookup: CDR1 LGHNA, CDR2 YNFKEQ. The V and J ends lost 1 base and 3 bases respectively, with 13 bases between them. For the CDR3, the DNA is TGTGCCAGCAGCCAAGTGGGAGACGGCTACTACAATGAGCAGTTCTTC. Its translation is CASSQVGDGYYNEQFF.

This chain uses TRBV24-1 with TRBJ2-5; 7 bases match TRBD1. After removal of 4 bases from V and 5 bases from J, the junction contained 9 bases not matched to a gene. The CDR3 loop spans 15 amino acids. Looked up from germline, CDR1 is KGHDR and CDR2 is SFDVKD. CDR3 residues: CATSDPRGGGETQYF. CDR3 DNA sequence: TGTGCCACCAGTGACCCCCGAGGGGGCGGTGAGACCCAGTACTTC.

The chain links TRBV24-1 to TRBJ2-3; weak D call: TRBD2 (7 bases). Germline V gives CDR1 KGHDR, CDR2 SFDVKD. The CDR3 loop spans 20 amino acids. V lost 5 bases and J lost 14, with 40 bases in between. CDR3 loop: CATSGHRPGGDQGSHRYAYF. In DNA form, the CDR3 reads TGTGCCACCAGTGGCCACCGACCGGGGGGCGATCAGGGTAGCCACAGATACGCGTATTTT.

The rearrangement uses TRBV7-2 and TRBJ2-1; 7 bases are a match to TRBD2. The ends lost 5 bases at V and 12 bases at J; junction bases unmatched: 13. This CDR3 is built from 14 residues. Germline CDR1 is SGHTA and CDR2 is FQGNSA. The CDR3 DNA is TGTGCCAGCAGCCCCCCTCGCGGGAGAGAAGGGCAGTTCTTC. Amino acid sequence: CASSPPRGREGQFF.